This T cell receptor beta chain was captured in a study of blood T cell repertoires in COVID-19 (dated by TCRdb to 2018 to 2020). Looking at the study overall: Samples covering the acute and convalescent phases of COVID-19 were provided by collaborators in the United States, Italy and Spain. The material from the prospective study consisted of cDNA or gDNA derived from T cells, B-cell-depleted T cells, or PBMCs. Subjects who had been exposed to COVID-19, were actively infected with it, or had recovered from it provided the deeply sampled blood TCRbeta repertoires that made up the dataset. The repertoires were made available in a free public database intended to serve as a resource for research on the immune response to SARS-CoV-2. The samples were drawn from two sources: the first 160 participants of the ongoing ImmuneRACE study, and 950 to 1,500 subjects contributed by 6 global collaborators. Sample metadata almost always included a de-identified subject ID, COVID-19 status, age in years and sex. Where HLA class I and class II types were available, the types were taken from metadata supplied by the sample provider, not from assay-based typing. The research as a whole found: How much clinical and demographic metadata was included differed by source and by participant, and the metadata was provided uncurated.

Enrolling through a virtual design, the prospective study's participants ranged in age from roughly 18 to 95 years and lived across 24 United States geographic areas. In the prospective study, participants were assigned to cohorts based on the clinical history participants reported in a screening survey and a study questionnaire. ImmuneRACE Cohort 3 recovered participants were defined by two consecutive negative NP/OP PCR tests, healthcare professional clearance, or symptom resolution. In the prospective study, whole blood, serum and a nasopharyngeal or oropharyngeal swab were collected from each participant by mobile phlebotomists. Over a roughly 2-month period, participants in the prospective study had the option of providing additional blood draws and questionnaires. Before DNA extraction, prospective study blood samples were shipped either frozen or at room temperature. To note about this clone: Its antigen specificity is not known. Base-call qualities are not available, and no considerably larger clone is one nucleotide away.

TCRbeta CDR3 regions were amplified from genomic DNA by means of the immunoSEQ Assay, a bias-controlled multiplex PCR. On the study's bioinformatics: Within the assay, amplification of reference gene primers was used to estimate how many nucleated cells each sample contained. To quantify the absolute abundance of each unique TCRbeta CDR3 rearrangement, sequence reads were collapsed and filtered. For each sample, productive Simpson clonality was calculated by taking the square root of Simpson's diversity index across productive rearrangements. TCRdb took this table from immuneACCESS and kept in-frame rearrangements with V and J called. Such tables lack part of the clones; where checked against another copy, unresolved V genes explain under half of the gap, and the rest is unexplained. Clonal size and the V and J genes are those of that table, whereas D and trimming came from the DNA. This sample is represented by 150,000 to 200,000 clones; around 80% of them were singletons. The top ten hold about 15% of the sample.

The receptor was isolated from a man aged 50-60 years who had recovered from COVID-19. Sequencing was carried out using PBMCs or T cells enriched from blood (not recorded which).

The bases are TGCAGCGCACTTGGGGACAGTATCTACGAGCAGTACTTC. Protein translation: CSALGDSIYEQYF. This chain joins TRBV29-1 to TRBJ2-7; TRBD1 agrees with 7 junctional bases. In the germline V gene, CDR1 corresponds to SQVTM and CDR2 to ANQGSEA. The CDR3 sequence holds 13 residues, the cysteine and phenylalanine included. Just the 39-base CDR3 DNA is kept, in frame starting at base 1. Clipping removes 7 bases from V and 3 bases from J, with 9 as the unmatched junction base count.